A single sample gave rise to the 11 T cell receptor beta chains below, sequenced in a study of T cells in women clearing cervical HPV infection. Some clones are missing from TCRdb's copy, which holds only in-frame ones; the method was immunoSEQ multiplex PCR. The sample data list tens of thousands of clones. Sequencing used blood buffy coat. The receptors here all came from a woman between 18 and 70 years old with a cervical HPV16 infection that either progressed to CIN3+ or cleared (not recorded which).

As regards this clone: The sequenced fragment ends 3 residues before the CDR3 boundary, so the rest is inferred from the germline J gene. The rearrangement links TRBV7-6 to TRBJ2-7; 14 positions match TRBD2. CDR1 is SGHVS and CDR2 is FNYEAQ in the germline V gene. The CDR3 runs to 15 residues. V gave up 3 bases and J gave up 4 bases; unmatched junction bases: 2. The sequenced part of the CDR3 DNA is TGTGCCAGCAGCTTGGGACTAGCGGGAGTATACGAG. Translated, it gives CASSLGLAGVYE. The complete CDR3 protein is CASSLGLAGVYEQYF.

In regard to this clone: The CDR3 extends 3 residues past the end of the read, so its final part is completed from the germline J gene. J is TRBJ1-2 and V is TRBV7-9; D gene unclear. CDR1 SEHNR and CDR2 FQNEAQ come from the germline V gene (reference sequence). The CDR3 runs to 14 residues. The DNA read from the CDR3 is TGTGCCAGCAGCTTTTACCCAGATCAAGATACC. Amino acids: CASSFYPDQDT. The whole CDR3 reads CASSFYPDQDTYTF.

As for this clone: The read comes to an end 3 residues before the CDR3 does, leaving the germline J gene to fill in the end. This chain joins TRBV19 and TRBJ2-3, with TRBD1 matching over 8 bases. Trimming took 0 bases from V and 5 from J; bases not matched to a gene: 4. The CDR3 loop spans 15 amino acids. Germline CDR1 LNHDA, CDR2 SQIVND (reference sequence). The CDR3 loop is CASSIEDRALDTQYF. Incomplete CDR3 DNA: TGTGCCAGTAGTATAGAGGACAGGGCGTTAGATACG.

For this clone: The read terminates 3 residues before the CDR3 end, so the remaining end is supplied by the germline J gene. The chain joins TRBV20-1 to TRBJ1-5, with 8 bases matching TRBD1. Looked up from germline, CDR1 is DFQATT and CDR2 is SNEGSKA (reference sequence). V lost 1 base, J lost 3 bases, and 5 bases stayed unmatched. CDR3 size: 15 residues. The sequenced part of the CDR3 DNA is TGCAGTGCTAGAGGGGGACAGGTCATCAATCAGCCC. Its protein product is CSARGGQVINQP. The entire CDR3 is CSARGGQVINQPQHF.

With respect to this clone: The read gets to within 3 residues of the CDR3 end, and the germline J gene fills in the rest. V gene TRBV30 combines with J gene TRBJ2-3, with 8 bases lining up with TRBD1. Germline loops: CDR1 GTSNPN, CDR2 SVGIG (reference sequence). CDR3 size: 16 residues. The CDR3 reads CALDRVGHIGQETQYF. The CDR3 bases that were read are TGTGCCTTGGACAGGGTAGGGCACATAGGGCAAGAGACG.

In regard to this clone: Coverage ceases 3 residues before the CDR3 finishes, and the germline J gene fills in the end. The rearrangement links TRBV6-1 to TRBJ1-1; D is undetermined. CDR1 MNHNS and CDR2 SASEGT come from the germline V gene. The CDR3 sequence is 12 residues long. Trimming removed 0 bases at V and 4 bases at J, with 3 bases between. The part of the CDR3 DNA that was read is TGTGCCAGCAGTGAAGCGGCCACTGAA. It codes for CASSEAATE. From start to end, the CDR3 is CASSEAATEAFF.

Turning to this clone: The CDR3 extends 3 residues past the end of the read, so its final part is completed from the germline J gene. The V gene is TRBV5-6, the J gene TRBJ1-2, with a tentative D call TRBD1 (5 bases). CDR1 and CDR2 (germline): SGHDT, YYEEEE. The CDR3 has 14 residues. The CDR3 loop is CASSLRDYTDTYTF. The DNA read from the CDR3 is TGTGCCAGCAGTTTAAGGGACTACACAGATACC.

In the case of this clone: Sequencing ends 3 residues short of the CDR3 end; the germline J gene provides the rest. The chain couples TRBV18 to TRBJ2-2; 7 bases map to TRBD1. J lost 4 bases, V lost 6 bases, and 8 bases had no gene match. In germline, CDR1 is KGHSH, CDR2 LQKENI. CDR3 length equals 15 residues. CDR3 DNA, as far as it was read: TGTGCCAGCTCCCTTGACAGGGAAGCCACCGGGGAG. Encoded protein: CASSLDREATGE. Given in full, the CDR3 is CASSLDREATGELFF. The complete variable domain, with remaining parts taken from reference TRBV18 and TRBJ2-2, reads NAGVMQNPRHLVRRRGQEARLRCSPMKGHSHVYWYRQLPEEGLKFMVYLQKENIIDESGMPKERFSAEFPKEGPSILRIQQVVRGDSAAYFCASSLDREATGELFFGEGSRLTVL.

Remarks on this clone: The CDR3 end lies 3 residues beyond the end of the read and is filled in from the germline J gene. The rearrangement joins TRBV6-1 to TRBJ1-6; D gene ambiguous. Trimming removed 0 bases at V and 0 bases at J, with 9 bases between. Germline-derived CDR1 and CDR2 are MNHNS and SASEGT. The CDR3 spans 17 residues. This CDR3 reads CASSEAGFSSYNSPLHF. The part of the CDR3 DNA that was read is TGTGCCAGCAGTGAAGCAGGTTTCAGCTCCTATAATTCACCC.

Regarding this clone: The read stops 3 residues short of the end of the CDR3; the missing end is completed from the germline J gene. The V and J genes are TRBV19 and TRBJ1-2; D is unclear. The length of the CDR3 is 14 residues. Per the germline V gene, CDR1 is LNHDA and CDR2 is SQIVND (reference sequence). The CDR3 is CASSRAGRVGGYTF. The sequenced CDR3 bases are TGTGCCAGTAGTCGGGCGGGCCGAGTGGGAGGC.

A remark on this clone: The CDR3 end falls 3 residues outside the read, so it is completed with the germline J gene. J is TRBJ1-2 and V is TRBV29-1; D unresolved. The germline V gene encodes CDR1 SQVTM and CDR2 ANQGSEA. The CDR3 sequence is 11 residues long. The CDR3 spells CSVDRPGGYTF. CDR3 DNA (partial): TGCAGCGTTGACAGGCCCGGAGGC.